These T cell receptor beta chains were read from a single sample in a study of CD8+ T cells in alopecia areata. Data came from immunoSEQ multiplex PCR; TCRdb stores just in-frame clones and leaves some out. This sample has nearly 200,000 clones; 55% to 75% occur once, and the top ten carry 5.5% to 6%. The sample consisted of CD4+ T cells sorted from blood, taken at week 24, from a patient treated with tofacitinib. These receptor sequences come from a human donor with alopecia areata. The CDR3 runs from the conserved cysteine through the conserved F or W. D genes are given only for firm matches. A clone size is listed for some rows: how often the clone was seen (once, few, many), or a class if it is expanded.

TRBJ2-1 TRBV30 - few TGTGCCTGGAGTGTACTATCGGGAAATGAGCAGTTCTTC CAWSVLSGNEQFF
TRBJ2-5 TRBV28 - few TGTGCCAGCTGTGAAGGCAGAGAGACCCAGTACTTC CASCEGRETQYF
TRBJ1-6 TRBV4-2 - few TGTGCCAGCAGTCCGGCGGGGGCTTTGAATTCACCCCTCCACTTT CASSPAGALNSPLHF
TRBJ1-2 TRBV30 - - TGTGCCTGGAGTCAACAGGGCTGGAGCGGTGGCTACACCTTC CAWSQQGWSGGYTF
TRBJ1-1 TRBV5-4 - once TGTGCCAGCAGCTTGGGGGAGGACACTGAAGCTTTCTTT CASSLGEDTEAFF
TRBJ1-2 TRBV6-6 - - TGTGCCAGCAGTTACGCAGGGAACTATGGCTACACCTTC CASSYAGNYGYTF
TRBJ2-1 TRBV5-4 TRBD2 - TGTGCCAGCAGCTTGATGCTAGCGGGACACCACAATGAGCAGTTCTTC CASSLMLAGHHNEQFF
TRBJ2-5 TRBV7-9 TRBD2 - TGTGCCAGCAGCTTACGGGAGGGCGGACGACCTCAAGAGACCCAGTACTTC CASSLREGGRPQETQYF
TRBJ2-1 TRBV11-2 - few TGTGCCAGCAGGGGTGGGTCCTACAATGAGCAGTTCTTC CASRGGSYNEQFF
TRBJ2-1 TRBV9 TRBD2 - TGTGCCAGCAGCGAAGGGGCGGGAGGGGATTATGAGCAGTTCTTC CASSEGAGGDYEQFF
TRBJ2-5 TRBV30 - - TGTGCCTGGAGTCGACAGGTTGGAGAGACCCAGTACTTC CAWSRQVGETQYF
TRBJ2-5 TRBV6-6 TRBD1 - TGTGCCAGCATCAACAGGGGAGAAGAGACCCAGTACTTC CASINRGEETQYF
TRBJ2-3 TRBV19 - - TGTGCCACCCGACGGGAAGGGGCGAGCACAGATACGCAGTATTTT CATRREGASTDTQYF
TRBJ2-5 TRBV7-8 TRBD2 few TGTGCCAGCAGCTTAGGCGGGAGCGGAATTCCGGGGACCCAGTACTTC CASSLGGSGIPGTQYF
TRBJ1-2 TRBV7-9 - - TGTGCCAGCAGCCCGTACAGGGAGAGCTATGGCTACACCTTC CASSPYRESYGYTF
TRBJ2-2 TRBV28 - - TGTGCCAGCAGTTTATGGCCTGGGGAAGGGGAGCTGTTTTTT CASSLWPGEGELFF
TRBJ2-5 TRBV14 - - TGTGCCAGCAGCCGGACTATACAGGGGACCCAGTACTTC CASSRTIQGTQYF
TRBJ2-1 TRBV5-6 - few TGTGCCAGCAGCTTATCGGCATGGGGGCAGTTCTTC CASSLSAWGQFF
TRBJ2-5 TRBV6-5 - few TGTGCCAGCGGCCTAGCAGAGACCCAGTACTTC CASGLAETQYF
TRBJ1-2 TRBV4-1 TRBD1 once TGCGCCAGCAGCCCCAGGACAGGGTCGTTTGGCTACACCTTC CASSPRTGSFGYTF
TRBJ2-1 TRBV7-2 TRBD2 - TGTGCCAGCAGCACAAGCGGGGGAGCGTACAATGAGCAGTTCTTC CASSTSGGAYNEQFF
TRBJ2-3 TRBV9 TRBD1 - TGCGCCAGCAGCGTGAGAGGACAGGGCACAGATACGCAGTATTTT CASSVRGQGTDTQYF
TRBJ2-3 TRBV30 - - TGTGCCTGGAGTGGGGCCGAGACGCAGTATTTT CAWSGAETQYF
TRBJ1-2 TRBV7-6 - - TGTGCCAGCAGCCCACGGACGGGGAGTAGCTATGGCTACACCTTC CASSPRTGSSYGYTF
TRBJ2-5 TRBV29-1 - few TGCAGCGTTGAATCCGGGGGGCACCGGGAGACCCAGTACTTC CSVESGGHRETQYF
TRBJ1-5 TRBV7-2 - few TGTGCCAGCAGCTTGATTAGGGGGGCCAATCAGCCCCAGCATTTT CASSLIRGANQPQHF
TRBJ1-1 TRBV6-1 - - TGTGCCAGCAGAATAGTAGGGGAAACTGAAGCTTTCTTT CASRIVGETEAFF